What follows are 12 T cell receptor beta chains derived from one specimen sequenced in a study of early T cells in non-severe SARS-CoV-2 infection. Each CDR3 protein is one row after TCRdb ran MiXCR on the 5' RACE reads. The sample has 75,000 to 100,000 distinct CDR3 sequences; roughly 14% are singletons. Sequencing was carried out using whole blood. Receptors were obtained from an adult who was a healthcare worker with PCR-confirmed SARS-CoV-2 infection or an uninfected control (not recorded which).

V and J are TRBV10-3 and TRBJ2-5; maybe TRBD2 (5 bases). The CDR3 is made up of 17 amino acids. V gave up 0 bases and J gave up 5 bases, with 19 bases separating them. The germline gives CDR1 ENHRY, CDR2 SYGVKD. CDR3 sequence reads: CAISESLSTLGGETQYF. As DNA, the CDR3 is TGTGCCATCAGTGAGTCCCTCTCTACTCTCGGCGGGGAGACCCAGTACTTC.

This clonotype was observed at least ten times. The chain links TRBV11-3 to TRBJ2-2, with 10 bases matching TRBD2. Germline values: CDR1 SGHNT, CDR2 YENEEA. This CDR3 region has 18 residues. V lost 2 bases to trimming and J lost 0 bases; unmatched junction nucleotides: 6. The CDR3 loop is CASSLLVSGGTNTGELFF. The CDR3 DNA is TGTGCCAGCAGCTTACTCGTTAGCGGGGGGACGAACACCGGGGAGCTGTTTTTT. Together with reference TRBV11-3 and TRBJ2-2, the CDR3 gives the full variable domain: EAGVVQSPRYKIIEKKQPVAFWCNPISGHNTLYWYLQNLGQGPELLIRYENEEAVDDSQLPKDRFSAERLKGVDSTLKIQPAELGDSAVYLCASSLLVSGGTNTGELFFGEGSRLTVL.

The CDR3 loop reads CASTDTGHYGYTF. The CDR3 bases are TGTGCCAGCACCGACACCGGTCACTATGGCTACACCTTC. V is TRBV6-6 and J is TRBJ1-2; D is unresolved. In germline, CDR1 is MNHNY, CDR2 SVGAGI (reference sequence). The CDR3 is made up of 13 amino acids. V lost 7 bases, J lost 3 bases, and 12 bases lay in between.

This clonotype was seen a handful of times. The genes are TRBV5-1 and TRBJ1-2; D might be TRBD1 (6 bases). The CDR3 totals 14 residues. Germline V gives CDR1 SGHRS, CDR2 YFSETQ. With 4 bases removed from V and 2 bases from J, the gap between germline ends came to 12 bases. CDR3 region: CASSLDSFNYGYTF. The CDR3 region has the DNA TGCGCCAGCAGCCTGGACAGTTTCAACTATGGCTACACCTTC.

The genes are TRBV10-3 and TRBJ2-5; 9 bases line up with TRBD2. This CDR3 is 12 amino acids long. With V trimmed by 8 bases and J by 5 bases, 3 bases remained unmatched. Germline values: CDR1 ENHRY, CDR2 SYGVKD. In DNA form, the CDR3 reads TGTGCCATCGGTACTAGCGGGGAGACCCAGTACTTC. This translates into CAIGTSGETQYF.

This clonotype showed up just a few times. The chain carries TRBV7-9 and TRBJ1-1; D may be TRBD1 (6 bases). The CDR3 has 14 residues. From germline, CDR1 is SEHNR and CDR2 FQNEAQ (reference sequence). V was shortened by 1 base and J by 7 bases, with 13 bases between the two germline ends. Written as DNA, the CDR3 is TGTGCCAGCAGCTTAGTGGCGGACAGCGTTGAAGCTTTCTTT. It is translated as CASSLVADSVEAFF.

The chain employs TRBV20-1 and TRBJ1-2; D may be TRBD1 (6 bases). CDR1 and CDR2 from the germline V gene are DFQATT and SNEGSKA (reference sequence). This CDR3 comprises 15 residues. Deletions cut 2 bases from V and 2 bases from J, with 15 bases between. CDR3 DNA: TGCAGTGCTAGACCCCGGGAGGGGGGGAACTATGGCTACACCTTC. It translates to CSARPREGGNYGYTF.

This clonotype was detected many times. The chain joins TRBV6-5 to TRBJ1-2, with D maybe TRBD1 (6 bases). Germline V lookup: CDR1 MNHEY, CDR2 SVGAGI. The CDR3 is 15 residues long. Trimming stripped 0 bases from V and 5 bases from J, with 13 bases between. Here the CDR3 reads CASSYSSAQGYGYTF. For the CDR3, the DNA is TGTGCCAGCAGTTACTCTTCGGCTCAGGGGTATGGCTACACCTTC.

This clonotype was picked up a small number of times. This chain connects TRBV7-9 to TRBJ2-7; 7 bases fit TRBD1. The CDR3 spans 14 residues. CDR1 and CDR2 from the germline V gene are SEHNR and FQNEAQ (reference sequence). The J segment lost 3 bases and the V segment lost 2 bases, leaving 4 bases of the junction unmatched. The CDR3 sequence: CASSLIWDSYEQYV. CDR3 DNA sequence: TGTGCCAGCAGCTTAATTTGGGACAGCTACGAGCAGTACGTC.

This clonotype showed up many times. This chain joins TRBV18 and TRBJ1-3, with D maybe TRBD1 (6 bases). V lost 3 bases, J lost 2 bases, and 8 bases lay in between. The CDR3 is 14 residues long. Germline loops: CDR1 KGHSH, CDR2 LQKENI. In nucleotides, the CDR3 is TGTGCCAGCTCACCGGGGGGCACTGGAAACACCATATATTTT. Translating gives CASSPGGTGNTIYF.

The V gene is TRBV29-1, the J gene TRBJ1-5; a weak D match, TRBD1 (5 bases). The V gene's germline CDR1 is SQVTM and CDR2 ANQGSEA. The CDR3 runs 13 residues. V lost 4 bases and J 1 base, leaving 8 bases between the germline ends. The CDR3 DNA reads TGCAGCGTTGTGGCAGGGAGCAATCAGCCCCAGCATTTT. Its translation is CSVVAGSNQPQHF.

The CDR3 DNA is TGTGCCAGCATCCCTCTGACTAGCGGGGAAGTCCCCGTCTACAATGAGCAGTTCTTC. The encoded protein is CASIPLTSGEVPVYNEQFF. The rearrangement uses TRBV5-8 and TRBJ2-1, with 11 bases identical to TRBD2. The CDR3 contains 19 residues. Germline V gives CDR1 SGHTS, CDR2 YDEGEE. V was clipped by 6 bases and J by 3 bases; unmatched bases: 17. Full variable domain (outside the CDR3, taken from reference TRBV5-8 and TRBJ2-1): EAGVTQSPTHLIKTRGQQATLRCSPISGHTSVYWYQQALGLGLQFLLWYDEGEERNRGNFPPRFSGRQFPNYSSELNVNALELEDSALYLCASIPLTSGEVPVYNEQFFGPGTRLTVL.